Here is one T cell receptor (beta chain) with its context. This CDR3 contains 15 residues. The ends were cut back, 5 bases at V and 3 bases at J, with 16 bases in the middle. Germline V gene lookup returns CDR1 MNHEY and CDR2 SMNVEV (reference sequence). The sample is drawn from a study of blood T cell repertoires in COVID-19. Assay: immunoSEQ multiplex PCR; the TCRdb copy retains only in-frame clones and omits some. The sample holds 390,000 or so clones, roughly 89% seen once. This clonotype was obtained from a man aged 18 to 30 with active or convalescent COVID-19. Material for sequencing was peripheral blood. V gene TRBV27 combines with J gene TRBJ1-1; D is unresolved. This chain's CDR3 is CASSIIRRGYTEAFF. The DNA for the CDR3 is TGTGCCAGCAGTATCATCAGGAGAGGGTACACTGAAGCTTTCTTT.